A selection of T cell receptor beta chains follows, all from one sample in a study of early T cells in non-severe SARS-CoV-2 infection. From the 5' RACE reads, TCRdb called clonotypes with MiXCR, one entry per CDR3 protein. The table shows tens of thousands of distinct CDR3 sequences, with about 11% occurring only once. The material sequenced was whole blood, taken at baseline. These receptor sequences come from an adult who was a healthcare worker with PCR-confirmed SARS-CoV-2 infection or an uninfected control (not recorded which). The CDR3 runs from the conserved cysteine through the conserved F or W. Each record gives: V gene, J gene, D gene, clone size, CDR3 protein, CDR3 DNA. A D gene is named only where the DNA matches it firmly. A row's size may be missing; if present it is once, few, many or a size class.

TRBV6-1,TRBJ2-1,TRBD1,-,CASSDTGGEQFF,TGTGCCAGCAGTGATACAGGGGGGGAGCAGTTCTTC
TRBV12-3/TRBV12-4,TRBJ1-1,-,-,CASSLRAAMNTEAFF,TGTGCCAGCAGTTTAAGGGCGGCAATGAACACTGAAGCTTTCTTT
TRBV20-1,TRBJ2-7,TRBD1,few,CSASGQGSYEQYF,TGCAGTGCTAGCGGACAGGGGTCCTACGAGCAGTACTTC
TRBV20-1,TRBJ1-2,-,few,CSALGEVGGYTF,TGCAGTGCCCTGGGGGAGGTAGGAGGCTACACCTTC
TRBV12-3/TRBV12-4,TRBJ1-2,-,few,CASTTGGGGYGYTF,TGTGCCAGCACCACGGGAGGTGGGGGATATGGCTACACCTTC
TRBV30,TRBJ2-7,-,many,CAWNRDIDEQYF,TGTGCCTGGAACAGGGATATCGACGAGCAGTACTTC
TRBV7-9,TRBJ2-1,-,many,CASSSSGAQTGEFF,TGTGCCAGCAGCTCATCCGGGGCCCAGACTGGGGAGTTCTTC
TRBV13,TRBJ2-1,-,few,CASSSPRGQHNEQFF,TGTGCCAGCAGCTCCCCCCGTGGGCAGCACAATGAGCAGTTCTTC
TRBV10-1,TRBJ2-7,TRBD1,-,CASSENRGEQYF,TGCGCCAGCAGTGAGAACAGGGGCGAGCAGTACTTC
TRBV7-9,TRBJ1-1,-,few,CASSPSPGGGHPNTEAFF,TGTGCCAGCAGCCCGTCGCCAGGCGGAGGGCACCCGAACACTGAAGCTTTCTTT
TRBV6-6,TRBJ1-6,-,-,CASSYLGEAPLHF,TGTGCCAGCAGTTACTTAGGGGAGGCACCCCTCCACTTT
TRBV6-5,TRBJ2-3,TRBD2,-,CASSSRLATDTQYF,TGTGCCAGCAGTTCGAGACTAGCGACAGATACGCAGTATTTT
TRBV2,TRBJ2-7,-,many,CAQRRSSYEQYF,TGTGCCCAAAGGAGGAGCTCCTACGAGCAGTACTTC
TRBV6-6,TRBJ1-2,-,-,CASSYIGNGYTF,TGTGCCAGCAGTTACATTGGAAATGGCTACACCTTC
TRBV12-3/TRBV12-4,TRBJ2-2,-,-,CASSSLAGAKSTGELFF,TGTGCCAGCAGTTCTCTTGCCGGGGCCAAGAGCACCGGGGAGCTGTTTTTT
TRBV10-3,TRBJ2-6,-,-,CAISEGQQLSGANVLTF,TGTGCCATCAGTGAGGGACAGCAACTTTCTGGGGCCAACGTCCTGACTTTC
TRBV12-3/TRBV12-4,TRBJ2-7,TRBD1,-,CASSFPTGARYEQYF,TGTGCCAGCAGTTTCCCGACAGGGGCCCGCTACGAGCAGTACTTC
TRBV29-1,TRBJ1-3,-,-,CSVGEGVFSGNTIYF,TGCAGCGTTGGTGAAGGGGTCTTCTCTGGAAACACCATATATTTT
TRBV4-3,TRBJ1-1,-,many,CASSQADRNTEAFF,TGCGCCAGCAGCCAAGCCGACAGGAACACTGAAGCTTTCTTT
TRBV12-3/TRBV12-4,TRBJ1-1,-,many,CASSLAGQNTEAFF,TGTGCCAGCAGTTTAGCTGGACAGAACACTGAAGCTTTCTTT
TRBV12-3/TRBV12-4,TRBJ2-3,-,-,CASSLGGLATDTQYF,TGTGCCAGCAGTTTAGGGGGTCTAGCCACAGATACGCAGTATTTT
TRBV10-3,TRBJ2-3,TRBD2,few,CAITTSGTVADTQYF,TGTGCCATCACCACTAGCGGGACCGTGGCGGATACGCAGTATTTT
TRBV28,TRBJ1-5,-,many,CASSTLDRKSSNQPQHF,TGTGCCAGCAGCACTCTTGACAGGAAATCGAGCAATCAGCCCCAGCATTTT
TRBV6-1,TRBJ2-7,-,-,CASSGLASVKYEQYF,TGTGCCAGCAGCGGGCTAGCATCCGTAAAGTACGAGCAGTACTTC
TRBV7-9,TRBJ1-1,-,few,CASSIRRMNTEAFF,TGTGCCAGCAGCATACGCCGGATGAACACTGAAGCTTTCTTT
TRBV7-6,TRBJ2-5,-,few,CASSPAPGVQETQYF,TGTGCCAGCAGCCCCGCCCCGGGGGTACAAGAGACCCAGTACTTC
TRBV5-1,TRBJ2-2,-,-,CASSSLGRYTGELFF,TGCGCCAGCAGCTCCCTGGGGAGATACACCGGGGAGCTGTTTTTT
TRBV6-2/TRBV6-3,TRBJ2-1,-,-,CASSSLLQRRSYNEQFF,TGTGCCAGTTCTTCTCTCTTACAGCGGCGCTCCTACAATGAGCAGTTCTTC
TRBV9,TRBJ2-7,-,many,CASSVRWGAGYEQYF,TGTGCCAGCAGCGTCCGCTGGGGGGCCGGTTACGAGCAGTACTTC
TRBV5-5,TRBJ1-5,-,medium-sized,CARFLTNRQGQPQHF,TGTGCCAGGTTTCTAACCAACCGTCAGGGTCAGCCCCAGCATTTT
TRBV7-3,TRBJ2-3,-,few,CASSLMGGGIDTQYF,TGTGCCAGCAGCTTAATGGGCGGGGGCATAGATACGCAGTATTTT
TRBV9,TRBJ1-2,TRBD1,many,CASSPRTGGFHGYTF,TGTGCCAGCAGCCCCCGGACAGGGGGGTTTCATGGCTACACCTTC
TRBV19,TRBJ2-4,TRBD2,few,CASSTTGTRENIQYF,TGTGCCAGTAGTACCACCGGGACTAGGGAAAACATTCAGTACTTC
TRBV24-1,TRBJ2-3,TRBD1,many,CAISPGQSTDTQYF,TGTGCCATATCACCGGGACAGAGCACAGATACGCAGTATTTT
TRBV5-1,TRBJ2-5,TRBD2,few,CASSLSGVLVRETQYF,TGCGCCAGCAGCTTGAGCGGGGTCCTGGTGAGAGAGACCCAGTACTTC
TRBV11-3,TRBJ2-1,TRBD2,-,CASSLGSGTSGHEQFF,TGTGCCAGCAGCTTAGGAAGCGGGACTAGTGGCCATGAGCAGTTCTTC
TRBV7-2,TRBJ2-3,TRBD2,few,CASSLNRLAGVEETDTQYF,TGTGCCAGCAGCTTAAATCGGCTAGCGGGGGTCGAAGAGACAGATACGCAGTATTTT
TRBV4-3,TRBJ2-2,TRBD2,few,CASSQVQLAERGTGELFF,TGCGCCAGCAGCCAAGTTCAACTAGCGGAGCGCGGCACCGGGGAGCTGTTTTTT
TRBV5-1,TRBJ2-1,-,-,CASSLRDNEQFF,TGCGCCAGCAGCTTGAGGGACAATGAGCAGTTCTTC
TRBV29-1,TRBJ1-1,TRBD1,-,CSIRGTGNTEAFF,TGCAGCATCCGGGGGACAGGAAACACTGAAGCTTTCTTT
TRBV11-2,TRBJ2-5,-,-,CASSPGGQGRETQYF,TGTGCCAGCAGCCCCGGGGGGCAGGGGAGGGAGACCCAGTACTTC
TRBV7-8,TRBJ2-1,-,-,CASSSPTGFNEQFF,TGTGCCAGCAGCTCACCCACAGGGTTTAATGAGCAGTTCTTC
TRBV5-4,TRBJ2-5,TRBD1,few,CASSLGTGEKETQYF,TGTGCCAGCAGCTTGGGGACAGGGGAAAAAGAGACCCAGTACTTC
TRBV15,TRBJ1-6,-,many,CATSPVGGRNSPLHF,TGTGCCACCAGCCCCGTAGGAGGGAGGAATTCACCCCTCCACTTT
TRBV9,TRBJ2-7,TRBD2,-,CASNGGGSSYEQYF,TGTGCCAGCAACGGGGGAGGGAGCTCCTACGAGCAGTACTTC
TRBV6-5,TRBJ1-4,TRBD1,-,CASSPSPGTGQEKLFF,TGTGCCAGCAGCCCGTCCCCCGGGACAGGGCAGGAAAAACTGTTTTTT
TRBV7-9,TRBJ2-3,-,-,CASSLEGTTDTQYF,TGTGCCAGCAGCTTAGAGGGAACCACAGATACGCAGTATTTT
TRBV30,TRBJ1-1,-,few,CAWSGERGTEAFF,TGTGCCTGGAGTGGGGAGAGAGGCACTGAAGCTTTCTTT
TRBV6-2/TRBV6-3,TRBJ2-1,-,few,CASDSYNEQFF,TGTGCCAGCGACTCCTACAATGAGCAGTTCTTC